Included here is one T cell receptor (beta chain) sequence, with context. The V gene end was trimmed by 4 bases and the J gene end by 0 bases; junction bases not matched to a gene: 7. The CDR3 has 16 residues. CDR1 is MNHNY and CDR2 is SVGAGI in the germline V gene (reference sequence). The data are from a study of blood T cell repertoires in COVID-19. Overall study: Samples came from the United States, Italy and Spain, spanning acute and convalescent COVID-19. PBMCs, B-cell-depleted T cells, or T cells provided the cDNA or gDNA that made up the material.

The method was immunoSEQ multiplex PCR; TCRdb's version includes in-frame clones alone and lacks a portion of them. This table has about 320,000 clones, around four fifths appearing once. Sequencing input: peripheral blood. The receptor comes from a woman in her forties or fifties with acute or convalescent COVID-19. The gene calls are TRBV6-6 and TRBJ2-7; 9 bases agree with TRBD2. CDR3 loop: CASSSPSGTSSYEQYF. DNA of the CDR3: TGTGCCAGCAGTTCCCCTAGCGGGACGAGCTCCTACGAGCAGTACTTC.